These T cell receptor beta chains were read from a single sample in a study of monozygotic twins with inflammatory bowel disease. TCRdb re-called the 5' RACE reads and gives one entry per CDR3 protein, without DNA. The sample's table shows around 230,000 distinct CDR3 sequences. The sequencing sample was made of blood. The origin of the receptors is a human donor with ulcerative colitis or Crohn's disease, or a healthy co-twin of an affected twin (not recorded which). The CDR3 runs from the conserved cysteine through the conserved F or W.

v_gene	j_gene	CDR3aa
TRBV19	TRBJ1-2	CASSDRDYGYTF
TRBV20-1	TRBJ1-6	CSARDWGAVGSPLHF
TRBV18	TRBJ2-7	CASSPPGGNSYEQYF
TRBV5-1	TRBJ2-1	CASSSGNSYNEQFF
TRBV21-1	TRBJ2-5	CASSRGTGSVETQYF
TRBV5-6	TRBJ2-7	CASSLRDRRAYEQYF
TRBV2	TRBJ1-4	CASSQTGGGEKLFF
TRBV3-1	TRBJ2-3	CASSQEARVVDTQYF
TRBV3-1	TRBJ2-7	CASRSSKGADEQYF
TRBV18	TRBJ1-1	CASSRQPVNTEAFF
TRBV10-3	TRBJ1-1	CAIRTDRAEAFF
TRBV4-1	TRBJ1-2	CASSHPRTGVFYGYTF
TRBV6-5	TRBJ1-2	CASSYGTGSRGYTF
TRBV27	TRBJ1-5	CASSAGVQPQHF
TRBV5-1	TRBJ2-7	CASSLTGAYEQYF
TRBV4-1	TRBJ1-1	CASSQRQANTEAFF
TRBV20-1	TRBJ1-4	CSARDYSGAREKLFF
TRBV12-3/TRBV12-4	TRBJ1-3	CASSLGAGGSGNTIYF
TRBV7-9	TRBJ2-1	CASSPPAGSYNEQFF
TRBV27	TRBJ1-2	CASSPSGAGGFTF
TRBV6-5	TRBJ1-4	CASSSSGDVLTNEKLFF
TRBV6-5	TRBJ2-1	CASSDRVANEQFF
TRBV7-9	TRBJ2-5	CASSASTGLQETQYF
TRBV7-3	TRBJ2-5	CASSPSGGARETQYF
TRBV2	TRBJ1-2	CASRAGMGGYTF
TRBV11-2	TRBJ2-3	CASSRRLAGFTDTQYF
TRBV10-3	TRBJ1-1	CAISMGVLDTEAFF
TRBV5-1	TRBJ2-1	CASSHGRNLLVGQFF
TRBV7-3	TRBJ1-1	CASSLNGQLNTEAFF
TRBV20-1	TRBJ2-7	CSARRIGPPYEQYF
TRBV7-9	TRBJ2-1	CASSLALAGIHEQFF
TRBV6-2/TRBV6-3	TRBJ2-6	CASIGAVRDSGANVLTF
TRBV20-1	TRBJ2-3	CSAELTGMADTQYF
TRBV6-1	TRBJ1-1	CASSRTGDPTEAFF
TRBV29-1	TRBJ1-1	CSVTGTHMNTEAFF
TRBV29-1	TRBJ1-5	CSVADGYSNQPQHF
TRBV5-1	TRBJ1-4	CASSLMAGTNEKLFF
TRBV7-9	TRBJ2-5	CASSLPDRQETQYF
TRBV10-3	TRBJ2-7	CAIRGDRNYEQYF
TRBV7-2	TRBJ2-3	CASSRQSYRPSTDTQYF
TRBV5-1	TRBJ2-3	CASSWTGMGTDTQYF